The 17 T cell receptor beta chains below come from one sample, sequenced in a study of beta chain features in type 1 diabetes. What was sequenced were expressed TCRB transcripts, since all of the isolated RNA had been reverse transcribed. The protocol was immunoSEQ multiplex PCR, while the TCRdb copy is restricted to in-frame clones and leaves out a portion. Among 5,000 to 7,000 clones, about 69% were seen once, and the ten largest hold approximately 2%. The sequenced material came from Tregs from blood. These receptors all stem from a man aged 18 to 35 in good health.

This chain links TRBV20-1 with TRBJ1-2; unclear D gene. Germline V gives CDR1 DFQATT, CDR2 SNEGSKA (reference sequence). V lost 6 bases and J lost 3, with 8 bases in between. This CDR3 spans 11 amino acids. Here the CDR3 DNA reads TGCAGTGCAGCGCCGGACTATGGCTACACCTTC. Protein sequence: CSAAPDYGYTF.

V gene TRBV27 combines with J gene TRBJ2-1, with TRBD1 identical over 7 bases. CDR1 and CDR2 (germline): MNHEY, SMNVEV (reference sequence). J lost 7 bases, V lost 5 bases, and 5 bases had no gene match. CDR3 length: 13 amino acids. The CDR3 region is CASSTWTGNEQFF. The DNA of the CDR3 is TGTGCCAGCAGTACCTGGACAGGAAATGAGCAGTTCTTC.

V usage is TRBV10-3 and J usage is TRBJ1-2, with a weak D call TRBD1 (6 bases). Trimming shortened V by 0 bases and J by 7 bases, and 9 bases separated the two germline ends. This CDR3 contains 13 residues. CDR1 and CDR2 from the germline V gene are ENHRY and SYGVKD. CDR3 loop: CAISESGTFGYTF. The CDR3, as DNA: TGTGCCATCAGTGAGTCGGGGACATTTGGCTACACCTTC.

This clone came up a few times. The chain couples TRBV29-1 to TRBJ2-1; a possible D gene is TRBD2 (7 bases). Looked up from germline, CDR1 is SQVTM and CDR2 is ANQGSEA. There are 13 residues in the CDR3. With 4 bases removed from V and 4 bases from J, the gap between germline ends came to 11 bases. DNA for the CDR3: TGCAGCGTTGTGGGAGGGGGATACAATGAGCAGTTCTTC. Residues: CSVVGGGYNEQFF.

The table lists this clone with a few counts. The V and J genes are TRBV7-9 and TRBJ2-3, with a weak D call TRBD1 (5 bases). The germline V gene has CDR1 SEHNR and CDR2 FQNEAQ (reference sequence). The CDR3 sequence is 13 residues long. V was pared by 6 bases and J by 2 bases, with 9 bases between. Written as DNA, the CDR3 is TGTGCCAGCAGGGGGCAGGTCACAGATACGCAGTATTTT. Residues: CASRGQVTDTQYF.

CDR3 DNA: TGCGCCAGCAGCGCCCTAGCGGGGGGGCCACATGAGCAGTTCTTC. Its translation: CASSALAGGPHEQFF. This rearrangement joins TRBV5-1 to TRBJ2-1, with 12 bases matching TRBD2. Losses at the gene ends were 4 bases for V and 8 bases for J; bases not matched to a gene: 7. Germline CDR1 reads SGHRS; CDR2 reads YFSETQ. There are 15 residues in the CDR3.

In DNA form, the CDR3 reads TGTGCCAGCAGCTTATTCCGGGGGTCAGATACGCAGTATTTT. Protein sequence: CASSLFRGSDTQYF. V gene TRBV7-2 combines with J gene TRBJ2-3, with D perhaps TRBD2 (6 bases). With 2 bases removed from V and 4 bases from J, the gap between germline ends came to 10 bases. CDR1 is SGHTA and CDR2 is FQGNSA in the germline V gene. There are 14 residues in the CDR3. Full variable domain (remainder filled in from reference TRBV7-2 and TRBJ2-3): GAGVSQSPSNKVTEKGKDVELRCDPISGHTALYWYRQSLGQGLEFLIYFQGNSAPDKSGLPSDRFSAERTGGSVSTLTIQRTQQEDSAVYLCASSLFRGSDTQYFGPGTRLTVL.

The chain couples TRBV7-2 to TRBJ2-5, with a tentative D call TRBD2 (6 bases). Per the germline V gene, CDR1 is SGHTA and CDR2 is FQGNSA. This CDR3 spans 13 amino acids. Trimming cost V 0 bases and J 7 bases, with 9 bases left between them. The CDR3 coding sequence is TGTGCCAGCAGCTTAGCTAGCGGTGGGACCCAGTACTTC. Translated, it gives CASSLASGGTQYF.

The V call is TRBV4-1, the J call TRBJ1-3, with D uncertain. CDR3 size: 15 residues. The germline V gene has CDR1 MGHRA and CDR2 YSYEKL. Between the trimmed V and J ends, which lost 0 bases and 0 bases, there was a span of 6 bases. The CDR3 DNA reads TGCGCCAGCAGCCAAGACAGGTTCTCTGGAAACACCATATATTTT. Protein product: CASSQDRFSGNTIYF.

This sequence joins TRBV5-1 and TRBJ2-3; 10 nucleotides align to TRBD2. The germline gives CDR1 SGHRS, CDR2 YFSETQ. V lost 0 bases to trimming and J lost 5 bases; unmatched junction nucleotides: 9. The CDR3 extends over 17 amino acids. The CDR3 spells CASSLAALAGAGDTQYF. In nucleotides, the CDR3 is TGCGCCAGCAGCTTGGCCGCTCTAGCGGGGGCGGGAGATACGCAGTATTTT.

The chain couples TRBV7-9 to TRBJ2-7; a weak D match, TRBD1 (7 bases). CDR3 length equals 16 residues. V lost 1 base and J lost 1, with 14 bases in between. Germline values: CDR1 SEHNR, CDR2 FQNEAQ (reference sequence). The CDR3 DNA follows: TGTGCCAGCAGCTTAGGGGCAGGGGGGTGGTCCTACGAGCAGTACTTC. Residues: CASSLGAGGWSYEQYF.

The chain uses TRBV4-1 and TRBJ1-5; D possibly corresponds to TRBD1 (6 bases). CDR1 and CDR2 (germline): MGHRA, YSYEKL. The CDR3 has 16 amino acids. The V gene lost 0 bases and the J gene lost 4 bases, with 13 bases spanning the gap. Here the CDR3 DNA reads TGCGCCAGCAGCCAAGAGAGGGACACAGGGAATCAGCCCCAGCATTTT. This encodes CASSQERDTGNQPQHF.

The V call is TRBV6-5, the J call TRBJ2-5; 9 bases align to TRBD1. The CDR3 is 14 amino acids. V lost 6 bases, J lost 2 bases, and 4 bases stayed unmatched. Germline loops: CDR1 MNHEY, CDR2 SVGAGI. The CDR3 loop is CASRQGAQQETQYF. For the CDR3, the DNA is TGTGCCAGCAGACAGGGGGCTCAACAAGAGACCCAGTACTTC.

This clone came up a few times. The chain links TRBV28 to TRBJ2-7, with 9 nucleotides matching TRBD1. V was pared by 4 bases and J by 3 bases, with 7 bases of the junction left unmatched. This CDR3 spans 15 amino acids. CDR1 and CDR2 (germline): MDHEN, SYDVKM. This CDR3 reads CASSSAWGQGYEQYF. The CDR3 region has the DNA TGTGCCAGCAGTTCCGCATGGGGACAGGGCTACGAGCAGTACTTC.

The rearrangement links TRBV30 to TRBJ1-3, with D maybe TRBD1 (6 bases). Trimming cost V 4 bases and J 2 bases, with 12 bases left between them. The CDR3 contains 14 residues. CDR1 GTSNPN and CDR2 SVGIG come from the germline V gene (reference sequence). This CDR3 is CAWTQPGAGNTIYF. The CDR3 DNA follows: TGTGCCTGGACCCAGCCAGGGGCTGGAAACACCATATATTTT.

V gene TRBV27 combines with J gene TRBJ2-5; TRBD2 agrees at 9 bases. Germline CDR1 MNHEY, CDR2 SMNVEV (reference sequence). V shed 3 bases and J 5 bases; nucleotides not matched to a gene: 10. This CDR3 spans 16 amino acids. The CDR3 here is CASSFGPSGEEETQYF. The CDR3 bases are TGTGCCAGCAGTTTTGGGCCTAGCGGGGAGGAGGAGACCCAGTACTTC.

The rearrangement links TRBV5-1 to TRBJ1-1; unclear D gene. CDR3 length: 16 residues. V was pared by 4 bases and J by 4 bases, with 20 bases between. Germline V gene data show CDR1 as SGHRS and CDR2 as YFSETQ. This CDR3 reads CASSANPPGWGTEAFF. The CDR3 DNA follows: TGCGCCAGCAGCGCCAACCCGCCGGGGTGGGGCACTGAAGCTTTCTTT.